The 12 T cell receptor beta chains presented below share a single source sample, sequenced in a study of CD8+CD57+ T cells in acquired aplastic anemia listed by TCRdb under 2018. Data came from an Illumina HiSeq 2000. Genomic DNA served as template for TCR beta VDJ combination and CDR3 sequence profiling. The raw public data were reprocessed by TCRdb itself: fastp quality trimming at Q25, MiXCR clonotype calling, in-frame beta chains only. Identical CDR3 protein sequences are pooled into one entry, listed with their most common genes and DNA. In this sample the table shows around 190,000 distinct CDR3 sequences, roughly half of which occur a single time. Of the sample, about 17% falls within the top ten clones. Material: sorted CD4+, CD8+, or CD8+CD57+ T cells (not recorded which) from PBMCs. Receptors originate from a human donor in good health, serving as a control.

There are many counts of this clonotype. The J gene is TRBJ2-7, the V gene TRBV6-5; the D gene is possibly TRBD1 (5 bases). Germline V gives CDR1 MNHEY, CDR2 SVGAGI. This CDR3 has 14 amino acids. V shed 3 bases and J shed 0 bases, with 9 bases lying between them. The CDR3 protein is CASSYRGVSYEQYF. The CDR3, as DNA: TGTGCCAGCAGTTATAGGGGTGTCTCCTACGAGCAGTACTTC.

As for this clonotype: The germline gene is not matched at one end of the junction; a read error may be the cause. This chain's CDR3 is CASSPRGVAGNTGELSW. The DNA of the CDR3 is TGTGCCAGCAGCCCCAGAGGGGTGGCTGGGAACACCGGGGAGCTGTCTTGG. The chain recombines TRBV9 with TRBJ2-2; D may correspond to TRBD1 or TRBD2 (5 bases each). This CDR3 is built from 17 residues. From germline, CDR1 is SGDLS and CDR2 YYNGEE.

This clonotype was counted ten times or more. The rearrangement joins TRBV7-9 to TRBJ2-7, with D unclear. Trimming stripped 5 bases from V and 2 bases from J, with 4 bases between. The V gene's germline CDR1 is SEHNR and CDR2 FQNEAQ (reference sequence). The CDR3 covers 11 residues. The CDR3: CASSRTYEQYF. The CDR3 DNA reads TGTGCCAGCAGCCGGACCTACGAGCAGTACTTC.

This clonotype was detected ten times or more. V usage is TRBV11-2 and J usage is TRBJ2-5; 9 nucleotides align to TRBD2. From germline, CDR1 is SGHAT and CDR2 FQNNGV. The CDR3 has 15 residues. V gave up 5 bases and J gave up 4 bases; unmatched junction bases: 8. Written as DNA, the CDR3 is TGTGCCAGCAGCGTTTCTCGCGGGGGGGGAGAGACCCAGTACTTC. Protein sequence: CASSVSRGGGETQYF.

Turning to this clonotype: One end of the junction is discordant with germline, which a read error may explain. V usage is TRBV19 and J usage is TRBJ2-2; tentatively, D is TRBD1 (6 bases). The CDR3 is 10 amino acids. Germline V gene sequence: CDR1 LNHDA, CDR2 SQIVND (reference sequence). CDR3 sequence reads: CASGITGTPF. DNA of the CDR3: TGTGCCAGTGGGATAACGGGGACACCCTTT.

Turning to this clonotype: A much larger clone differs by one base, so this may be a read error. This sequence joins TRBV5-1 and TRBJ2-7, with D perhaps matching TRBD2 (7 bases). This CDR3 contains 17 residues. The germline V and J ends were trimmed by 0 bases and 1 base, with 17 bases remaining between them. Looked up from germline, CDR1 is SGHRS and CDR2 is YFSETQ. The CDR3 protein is CASSLVSRGGVSYEQYF. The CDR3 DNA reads TGCGCCAGCAGCTTGGTATCAAGGGGGGGGGTTTCCTACGAGCAGTACTTC.

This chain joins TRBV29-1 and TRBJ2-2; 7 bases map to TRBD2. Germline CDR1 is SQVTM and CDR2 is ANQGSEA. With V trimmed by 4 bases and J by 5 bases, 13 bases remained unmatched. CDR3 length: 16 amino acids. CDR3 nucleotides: TGCAGCGTTGTTCGTGGGGGGGTTGATGGGACCGGGGAGCTGTTTTTT. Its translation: CSVVRGGVDGTGELFF.

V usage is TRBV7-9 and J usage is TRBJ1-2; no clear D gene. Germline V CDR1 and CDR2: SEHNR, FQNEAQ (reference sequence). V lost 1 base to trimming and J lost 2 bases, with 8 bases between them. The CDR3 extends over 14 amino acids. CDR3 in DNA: TGTGCCAGCAGCTTAGAGGGAGCCAACTATGGCTACACCTTC. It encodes CASSLEGANYGYTF.

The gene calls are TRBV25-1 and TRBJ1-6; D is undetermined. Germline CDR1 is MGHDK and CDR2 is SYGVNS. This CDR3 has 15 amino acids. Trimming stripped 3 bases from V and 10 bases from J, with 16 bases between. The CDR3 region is CASSETPLGGSPLHF. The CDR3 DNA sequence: TGTGCCAGCAGTGAGACTCCTCTAGGAGGATCACCCCTCCACTTT.

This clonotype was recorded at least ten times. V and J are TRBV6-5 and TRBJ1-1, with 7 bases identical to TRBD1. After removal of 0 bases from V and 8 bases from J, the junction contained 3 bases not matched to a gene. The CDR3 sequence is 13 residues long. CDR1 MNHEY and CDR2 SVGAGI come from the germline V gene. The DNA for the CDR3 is TGTGCCAGCAGTTACTCGGGGGACAGAGAAGCTTTCTTT. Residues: CASSYSGDREAFF.

The CDR3 loop is CATGGGPTLEQFF. In nucleotides, the CDR3 is TGTGCCACCGGCGGGGGGCCGACACTTGAGCAGTTCTTC. The chain links TRBV15 to TRBJ2-1; 8 nucleotides line up with TRBD2. The V gene's germline CDR1 is LNHNV and CDR2 YYDKDF (reference sequence). The V segment lost 8 bases and the J segment 9 bases; nucleotides outside the gene matches: 9. CDR3 length: 13 amino acids.

CDR3 sequence reads: CARGGQSSYEQYF. The CDR3 DNA follows: TGTGCCAGGGGGGGACAGAGCTCCTACGAGCAGTACTTC. The chain joins TRBV2 to TRBJ2-7, with a possible D match to TRBD1 (7 bases). The ends were cut back, 9 bases at V and 0 bases at J, with 12 bases in the middle. This CDR3 has 13 residues. The germline gives CDR1 SNHLY, CDR2 FYNNEI.